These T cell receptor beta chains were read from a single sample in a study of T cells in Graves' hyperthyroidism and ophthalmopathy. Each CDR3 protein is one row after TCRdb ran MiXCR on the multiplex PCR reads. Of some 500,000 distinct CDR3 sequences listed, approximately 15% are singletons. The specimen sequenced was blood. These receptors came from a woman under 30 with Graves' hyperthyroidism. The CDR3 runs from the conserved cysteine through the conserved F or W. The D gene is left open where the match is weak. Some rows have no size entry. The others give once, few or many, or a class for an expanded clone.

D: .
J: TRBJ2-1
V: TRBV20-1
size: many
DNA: TGCAGTGCTAGCTCTTCTCACAATGAGCAGTTCTTC
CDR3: CSASSSHNEQFF

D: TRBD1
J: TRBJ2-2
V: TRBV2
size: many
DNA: TGTGCCAGCAGTGAAGCGGCAAGGGGGCTGTACACCGGGGAGCTGTTTTTT
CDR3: CASSEAARGLYTGELFF

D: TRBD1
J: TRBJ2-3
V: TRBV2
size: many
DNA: TGTGCCAGCAGAGGGACAGGGATGGATACGCAGTATTTT
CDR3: CASRGTGMDTQYF

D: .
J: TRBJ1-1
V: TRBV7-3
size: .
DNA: TGTGCCAGCAGCACTAACCCAGCGAACACTGAAGCTTTCTTT
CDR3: CASSTNPANTEAFF

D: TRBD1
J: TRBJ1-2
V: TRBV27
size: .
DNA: TGTGCCAGCGGGCCGGGACAGGGGATGTGGGGCTACACCTTC
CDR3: CASGPGQGMWGYTF

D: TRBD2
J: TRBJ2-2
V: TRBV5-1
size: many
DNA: TGCGCCAGCAGTTACCCACTAGCGGGAAGGACCGGGGAGCTGTTTTTT
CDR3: CASSYPLAGRTGELFF

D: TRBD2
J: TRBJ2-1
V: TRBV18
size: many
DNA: TGTGCCAGCTCACCAGTGCGACTAGCGGGAGGGTTCTACAATGAGCAGTTCTTC
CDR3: CASSPVRLAGGFYNEQFF

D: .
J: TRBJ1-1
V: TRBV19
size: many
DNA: TGTGCCAGTAGTTACCAGTCGACAGTGAACACTGAAGCTTTCTTT
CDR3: CASSYQSTVNTEAFF

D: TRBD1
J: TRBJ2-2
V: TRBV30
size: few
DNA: TGTGCCTGGAGTGAAGAGGGACAGTCTTTAAACACCGGGGAGCTGTTTTTT
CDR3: CAWSEEGQSLNTGELFF

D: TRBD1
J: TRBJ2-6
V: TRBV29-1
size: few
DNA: TGCAGCGTTGTATTCCAGGGGGTCCCCTTATTCTCTGGGGCCAACGTCCTGACTTTC
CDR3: CSVVFQGVPLFSGANVLTF

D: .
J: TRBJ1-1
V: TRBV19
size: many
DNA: TGTGCCAGTACGGAGGTTATGAACACTGAAGCTTTCTTT
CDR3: CASTEVMNTEAFF

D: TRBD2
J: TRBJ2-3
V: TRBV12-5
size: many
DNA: TGTGCTAGTGGTTCCCTAGCGGGAGTCCTGGATACGCAGTATTTT
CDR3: CASGSLAGVLDTQYF

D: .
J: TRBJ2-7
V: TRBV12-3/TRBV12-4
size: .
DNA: TGTGCCAGCAGTTTCGGGTTGAGGGCTCGGGGCTACGAGCAGTACTTC
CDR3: CASSFGLRARGYEQYF

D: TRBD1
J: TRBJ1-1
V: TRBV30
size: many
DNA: TGTGCCTGGAGTCGGACAGGGTGGACTGAAGCTTTCTTT
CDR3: CAWSRTGWTEAFF

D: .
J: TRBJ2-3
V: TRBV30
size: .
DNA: TGTGCCTGCCTGTCAGGGGATCTGGTTTGGTATTTT
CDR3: CACLSGDLVWYF

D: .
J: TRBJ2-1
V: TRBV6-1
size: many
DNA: TGTGCCAGCAGTGAAGAGGTGGGATCCTACAATGAGCAGTTCTTC
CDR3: CASSEEVGSYNEQFF